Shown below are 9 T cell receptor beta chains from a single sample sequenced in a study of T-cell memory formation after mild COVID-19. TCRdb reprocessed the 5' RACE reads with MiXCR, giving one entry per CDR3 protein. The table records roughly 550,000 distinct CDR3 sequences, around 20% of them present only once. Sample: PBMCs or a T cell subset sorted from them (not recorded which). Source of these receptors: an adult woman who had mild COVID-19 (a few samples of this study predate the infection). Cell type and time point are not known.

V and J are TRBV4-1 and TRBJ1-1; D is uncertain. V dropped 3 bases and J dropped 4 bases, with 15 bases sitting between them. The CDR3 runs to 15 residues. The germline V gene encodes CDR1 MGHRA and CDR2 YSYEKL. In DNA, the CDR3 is TGCGCCAGCAGCCAGGCGGGTCGGGAGTTCACTGAAGCTTTCTTT. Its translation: CASSQAGREFTEAFF.

The DNA for the CDR3 is TGTGCCAGCAGCGTAGTAAGACGGGATACCTACAATGAGCAGTTCTTC. Translated: CASSVVRRDTYNEQFF. The rearrangement joins TRBV9 to TRBJ2-1, with D maybe TRBD2 (5 bases). The CDR3 covers 16 residues. Germline lookup yields CDR1 SGDLS and CDR2 YYNGEE. V was cut by 0 bases and J by 2 bases, with 12 bases left in between.

In DNA, the CDR3 is TGTGCCAGCTCACCAGCGACAGGAGTCGGGGGGGCCAACGTCCTGACTTTC. Protein sequence: CASSPATGVGGANVLTF. The chain is built from TRBV18 and TRBJ2-6; tentatively, D is TRBD1 (6 bases). CDR3 size: 17 residues. Germline V gives CDR1 KGHSH, CDR2 LQKENI. V was pared by 2 bases and J by 4 bases, with 15 bases between.

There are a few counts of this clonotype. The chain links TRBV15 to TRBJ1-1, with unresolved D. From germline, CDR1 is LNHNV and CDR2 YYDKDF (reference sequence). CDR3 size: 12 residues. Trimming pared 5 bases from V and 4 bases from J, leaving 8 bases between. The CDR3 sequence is CATSPEVTEAFF. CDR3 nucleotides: TGTGCCACCAGCCCGGAGGTCACTGAAGCTTTCTTT.

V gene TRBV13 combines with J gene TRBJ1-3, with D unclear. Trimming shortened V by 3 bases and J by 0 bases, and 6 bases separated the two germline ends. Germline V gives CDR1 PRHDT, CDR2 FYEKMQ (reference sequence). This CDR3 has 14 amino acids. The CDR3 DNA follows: TGTGCCAGCAGCTTTCAACACTCTGGAAACACCATATATTTT. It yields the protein CASSFQHSGNTIYF.

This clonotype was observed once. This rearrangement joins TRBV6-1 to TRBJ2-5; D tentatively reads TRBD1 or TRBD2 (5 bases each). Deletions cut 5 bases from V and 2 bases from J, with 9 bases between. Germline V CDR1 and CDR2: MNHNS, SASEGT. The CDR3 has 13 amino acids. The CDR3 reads CASSRGEQETQYF. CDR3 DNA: TGTGCCAGCAGTAGAGGGGAACAAGAGACCCAGTACTTC.

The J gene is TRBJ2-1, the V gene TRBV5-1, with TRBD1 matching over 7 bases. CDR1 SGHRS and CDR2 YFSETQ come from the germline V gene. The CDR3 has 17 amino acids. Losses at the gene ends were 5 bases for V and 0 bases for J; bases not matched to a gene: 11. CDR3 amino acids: CASSFYPRGNSYNEQFF. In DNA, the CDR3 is TGCGCCAGCAGTTTTTACCCCAGGGGGAACTCCTACAATGAGCAGTTCTTC.

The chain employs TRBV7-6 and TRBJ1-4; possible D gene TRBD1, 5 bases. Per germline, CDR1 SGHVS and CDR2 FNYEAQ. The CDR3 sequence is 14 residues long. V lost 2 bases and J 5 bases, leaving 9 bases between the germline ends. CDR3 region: CASSLSRTNEKLFF. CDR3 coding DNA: TGTGCCAGCAGCTTATCGAGGACAAATGAAAAACTGTTTTTT.

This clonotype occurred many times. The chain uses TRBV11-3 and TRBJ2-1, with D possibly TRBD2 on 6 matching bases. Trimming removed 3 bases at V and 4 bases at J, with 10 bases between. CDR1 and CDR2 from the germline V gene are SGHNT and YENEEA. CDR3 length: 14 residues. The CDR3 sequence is CASSFGGTYNEQFF. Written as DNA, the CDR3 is TGTGCCAGCAGCTTCGGCGGGACTTACAATGAGCAGTTCTTC.